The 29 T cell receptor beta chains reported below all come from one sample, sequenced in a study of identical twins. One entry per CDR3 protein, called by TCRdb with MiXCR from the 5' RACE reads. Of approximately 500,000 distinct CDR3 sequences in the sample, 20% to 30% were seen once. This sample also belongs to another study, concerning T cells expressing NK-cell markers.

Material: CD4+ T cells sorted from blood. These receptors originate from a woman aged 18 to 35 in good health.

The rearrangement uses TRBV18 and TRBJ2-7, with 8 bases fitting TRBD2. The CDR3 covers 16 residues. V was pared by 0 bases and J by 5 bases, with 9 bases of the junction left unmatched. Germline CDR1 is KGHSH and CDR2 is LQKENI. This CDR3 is CASSPPGLDGLHEQYF. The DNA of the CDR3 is TGTGCCAGCTCACCACCGGGACTAGATGGACTACACGAGCAGTACTTC.

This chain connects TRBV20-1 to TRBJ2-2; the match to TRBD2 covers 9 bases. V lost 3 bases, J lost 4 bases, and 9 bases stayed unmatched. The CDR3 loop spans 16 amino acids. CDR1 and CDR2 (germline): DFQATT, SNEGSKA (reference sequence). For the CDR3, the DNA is TGCAGTGCTAGCCAGAGCGGGAGGCAAGGCACCGGGGAGCTGTTTTTT. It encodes CSASQSGRQGTGELFF.

The chain's CDR3 is CASTSGAGNQPQHF. In DNA form, the CDR3 reads TGTGCCAGCACCTCAGGTGCGGGGAATCAGCCCCAGCATTTT. The V gene is TRBV12-3 or TRBV12-4, the J gene TRBJ1-5, with D hard to call. The CDR3 consists of 14 residues. V shed 7 bases and J shed 4 bases, with 14 bases lying between them.

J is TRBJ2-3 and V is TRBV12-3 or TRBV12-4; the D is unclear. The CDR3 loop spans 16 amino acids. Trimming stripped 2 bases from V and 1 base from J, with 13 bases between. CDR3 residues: CASSLSGRRGTDTQYF. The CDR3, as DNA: TGTGCCAGCAGTTTATCTGGGCGACGGGGCACAGATACGCAGTATTTT.

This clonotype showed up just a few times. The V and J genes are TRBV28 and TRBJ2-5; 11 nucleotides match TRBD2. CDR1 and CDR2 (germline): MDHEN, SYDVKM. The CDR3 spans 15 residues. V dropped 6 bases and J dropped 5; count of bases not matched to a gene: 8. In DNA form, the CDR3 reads TGTGCCAGCAGCCAAAATAGCGGGGGGGCGGAGACCCAGTACTTC. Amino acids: CASSQNSGGAETQYF.

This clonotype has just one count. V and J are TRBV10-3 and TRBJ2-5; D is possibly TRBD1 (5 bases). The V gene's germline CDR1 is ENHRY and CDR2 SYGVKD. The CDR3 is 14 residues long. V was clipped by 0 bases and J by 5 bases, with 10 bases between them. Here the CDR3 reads CAISESQGGETQYF. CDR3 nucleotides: TGTGCCATCAGTGAGTCCCAGGGTGGTGAGACCCAGTACTTC.

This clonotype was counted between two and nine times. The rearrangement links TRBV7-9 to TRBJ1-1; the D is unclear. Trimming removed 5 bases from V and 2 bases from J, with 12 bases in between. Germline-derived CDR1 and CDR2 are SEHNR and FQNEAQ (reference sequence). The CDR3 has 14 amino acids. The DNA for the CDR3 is TGTGCCAGCAGCGCGCTCGCCCCTAACACTGAAGCTTTCTTT. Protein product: CASSALAPNTEAFF.

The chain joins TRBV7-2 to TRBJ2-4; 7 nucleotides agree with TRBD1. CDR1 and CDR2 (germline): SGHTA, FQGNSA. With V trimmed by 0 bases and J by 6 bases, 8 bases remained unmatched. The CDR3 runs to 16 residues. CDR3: CASSLAIVGGLNIQYF. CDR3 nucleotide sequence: TGTGCCAGCAGCTTAGCGATAGTAGGGGGCCTAAACATTCAGTACTTC.

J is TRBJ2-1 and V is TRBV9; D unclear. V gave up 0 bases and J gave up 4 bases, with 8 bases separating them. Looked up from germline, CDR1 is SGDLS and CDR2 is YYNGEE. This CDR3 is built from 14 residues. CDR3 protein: CASSVGSLYNEQFF. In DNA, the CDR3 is TGTGCCAGCAGCGTAGGATCTTTGTACAATGAGCAGTTCTTC.

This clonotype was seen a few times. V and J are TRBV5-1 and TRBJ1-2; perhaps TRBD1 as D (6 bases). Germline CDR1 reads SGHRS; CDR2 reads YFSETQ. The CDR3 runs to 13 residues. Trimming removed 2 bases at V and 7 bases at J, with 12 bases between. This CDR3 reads CASSFHRESGYTF. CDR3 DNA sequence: TGCGCCAGCAGCTTCCACAGGGAATCTGGCTACACCTTC.

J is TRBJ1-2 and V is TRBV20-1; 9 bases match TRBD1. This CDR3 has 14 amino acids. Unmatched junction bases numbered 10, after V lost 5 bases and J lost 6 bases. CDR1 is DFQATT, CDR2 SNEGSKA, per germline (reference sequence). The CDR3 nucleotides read TGCAGTGCTGGACCCGGACAGGGGATAAATGGCTACACCTTC. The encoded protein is CSAGPGQGINGYTF.

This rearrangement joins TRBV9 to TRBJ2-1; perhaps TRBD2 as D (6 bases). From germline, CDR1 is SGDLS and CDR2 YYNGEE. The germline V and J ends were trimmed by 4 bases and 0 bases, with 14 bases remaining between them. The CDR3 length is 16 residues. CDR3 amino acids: CASSQDYRTSYNEQFF. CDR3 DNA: TGTGCCAGCAGCCAGGACTACCGAACCTCCTACAATGAGCAGTTCTTC.

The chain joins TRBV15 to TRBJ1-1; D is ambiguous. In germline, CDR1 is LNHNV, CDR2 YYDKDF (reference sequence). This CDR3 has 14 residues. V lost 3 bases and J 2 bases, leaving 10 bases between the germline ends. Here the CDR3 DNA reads TGTGCCACCAGCAGGACGGTTCGAAACACTGAAGCTTTCTTT. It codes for CATSRTVRNTEAFF.

The CDR3 is CASSQPTSGRKIIQYF. In DNA form, the CDR3 reads TGCGCCAGCAGCCAACCGACTAGCGGGAGAAAGATCATTCAGTACTTC. The chain couples TRBV4-1 to TRBJ2-4; TRBD2 matches 12 bases. The CDR3 is 16 residues long. Germline loops: CDR1 MGHRA, CDR2 YSYEKL. Trimming removed 2 bases from V and 9 bases from J; junction bases left unmatched: 8.

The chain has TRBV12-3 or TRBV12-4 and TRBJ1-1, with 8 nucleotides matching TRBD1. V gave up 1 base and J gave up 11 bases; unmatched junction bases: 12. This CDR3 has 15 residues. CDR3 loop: CASSLGGQGANRAFF. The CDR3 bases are TGTGCCAGCAGTTTAGGAGGGCAGGGGGCGAATCGGGCTTTCTTT.

In DNA, the CDR3 is TGTGCCAGCGTGAGGGACTACACAGATACGCAGTATTTT. Its translation: CASVRDYTDTQYF. The chain has TRBV6-2 or TRBV6-3 and TRBJ2-3; TRBD2 matches 7 bases. The CDR3 runs to 13 residues. Trimming cost V 8 bases and J 2 bases; bases outside gene matches: 4. Per the germline V gene, CDR1 is MNHEY and CDR2 is SVGEGT.

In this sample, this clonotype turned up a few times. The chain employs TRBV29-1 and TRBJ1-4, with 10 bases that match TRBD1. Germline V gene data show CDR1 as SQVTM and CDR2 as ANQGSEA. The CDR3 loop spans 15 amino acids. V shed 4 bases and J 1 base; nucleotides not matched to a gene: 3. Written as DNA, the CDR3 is TGCAGCGTTGGGACAGGGGGACAAACTAATGAAAAACTGTTTTTT. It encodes CSVGTGGQTNEKLFF.

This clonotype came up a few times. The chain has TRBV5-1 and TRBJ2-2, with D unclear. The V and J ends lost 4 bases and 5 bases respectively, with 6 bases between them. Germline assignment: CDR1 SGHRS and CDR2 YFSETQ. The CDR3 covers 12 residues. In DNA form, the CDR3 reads TGCGCCAGCAGCGAGCCGACCGGGGAGCTGTTTTTT. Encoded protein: CASSEPTGELFF.

The CDR3 DNA is TGCGCCAGCGGTCCCGGGTATTACGAGCAGTACTTC. Amino acid sequence: CASGPGYYEQYF. The chain carries TRBV5-1 and TRBJ2-7, with unresolved D. V gave up 7 bases and J gave up 4 bases, with 12 bases separating them. The CDR3 consists of 12 residues. The germline CDR1 and CDR2 sequences are SGHRS and YFSETQ.

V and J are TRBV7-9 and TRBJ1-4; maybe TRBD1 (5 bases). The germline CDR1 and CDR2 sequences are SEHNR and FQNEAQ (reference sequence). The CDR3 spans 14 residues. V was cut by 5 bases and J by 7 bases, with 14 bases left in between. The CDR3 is CASSPTGLSEKLFF. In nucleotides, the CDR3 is TGTGCCAGCAGCCCCACAGGACTGTCTGAAAAACTGTTTTTT.

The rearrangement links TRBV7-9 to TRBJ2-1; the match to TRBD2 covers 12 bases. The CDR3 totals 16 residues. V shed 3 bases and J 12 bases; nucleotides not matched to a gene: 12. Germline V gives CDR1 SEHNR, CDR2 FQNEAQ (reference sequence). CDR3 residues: CASSFPTSGRYRRQFF. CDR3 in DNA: TGTGCCAGCAGCTTCCCAACTAGCGGGAGGTACAGAAGGCAGTTCTTC.

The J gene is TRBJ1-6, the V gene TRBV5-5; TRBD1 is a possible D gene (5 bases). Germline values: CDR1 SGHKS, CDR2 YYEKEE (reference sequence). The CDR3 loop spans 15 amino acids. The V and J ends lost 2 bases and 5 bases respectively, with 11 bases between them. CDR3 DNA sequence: TGTGCCAGCAGCTTACGGGACCGTAATAATTCACCCCTCCACTTT. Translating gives CASSLRDRNNSPLHF. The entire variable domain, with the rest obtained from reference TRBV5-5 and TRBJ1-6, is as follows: DAGVTQSPTHLIKTRGQQVTLRCSPISGHKSVSWYQQVLGQGPQFIFQYYEKEERGRGNFPDRFSARQFPNYSSELNVNALLLGDSALYLCASSLRDRNNSPLHFGNGTRLTVT.

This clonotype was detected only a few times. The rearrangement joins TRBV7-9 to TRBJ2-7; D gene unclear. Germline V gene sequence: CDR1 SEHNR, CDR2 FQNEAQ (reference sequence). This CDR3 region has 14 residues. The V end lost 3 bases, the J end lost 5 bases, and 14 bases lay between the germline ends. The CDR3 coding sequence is TGTGCCAGCAGCTTTCGCGCTATCATACACGAGCAGTACTTC. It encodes CASSFRAIIHEQYF.

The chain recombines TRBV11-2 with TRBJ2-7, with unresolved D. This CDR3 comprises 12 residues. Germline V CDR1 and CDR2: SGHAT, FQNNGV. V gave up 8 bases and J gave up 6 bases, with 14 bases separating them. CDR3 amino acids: CASGNTGPEQYF. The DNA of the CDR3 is TGTGCCAGCGGTAACACCGGACCCGAGCAGTACTTC.

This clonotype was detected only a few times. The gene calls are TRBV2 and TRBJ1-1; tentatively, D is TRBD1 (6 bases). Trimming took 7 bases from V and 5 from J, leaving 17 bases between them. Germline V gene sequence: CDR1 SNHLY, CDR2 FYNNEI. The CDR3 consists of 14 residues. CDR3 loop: CASNQNGGQTEAFF. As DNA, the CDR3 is TGTGCCAGCAACCAGAACGGGGGGCAAACTGAAGCTTTCTTT.

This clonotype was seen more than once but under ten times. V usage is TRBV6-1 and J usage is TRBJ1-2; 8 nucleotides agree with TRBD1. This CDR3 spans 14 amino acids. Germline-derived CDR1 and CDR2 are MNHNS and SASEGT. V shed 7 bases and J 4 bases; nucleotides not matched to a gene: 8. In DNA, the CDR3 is TGTGCCAGCAACTTTATCGACAGGGGCTATGGCTACACCTTC. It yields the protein CASNFIDRGYGYTF.

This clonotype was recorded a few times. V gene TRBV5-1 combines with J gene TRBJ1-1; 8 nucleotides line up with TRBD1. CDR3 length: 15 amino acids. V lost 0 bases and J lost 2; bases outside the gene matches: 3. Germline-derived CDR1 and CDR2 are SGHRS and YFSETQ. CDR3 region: CASSLGQGINTEAFF. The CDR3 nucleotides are TGCGCCAGCAGCTTGGGACAGGGGATAAACACTGAAGCTTTCTTT.

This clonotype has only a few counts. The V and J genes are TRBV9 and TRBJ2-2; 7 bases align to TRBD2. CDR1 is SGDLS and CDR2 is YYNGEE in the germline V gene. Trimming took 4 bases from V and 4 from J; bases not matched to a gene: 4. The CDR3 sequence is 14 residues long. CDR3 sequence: CASSPGGFTGELFF. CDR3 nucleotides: TGTGCCAGCAGCCCCGGGGGGTTCACCGGGGAGCTGTTTTTT.

The CDR3 sequence: CAIHRDSNYEQYF. CDR3 in DNA: TGTGCCATTCACCGGGACAGCAACTACGAGCAGTACTTC. This rearrangement joins TRBV10-3 to TRBJ2-7; 7 bases fit TRBD1. The CDR3 runs 13 residues. Germline-derived CDR1 and CDR2 are ENHRY and SYGVKD. Trimming removed 9 bases from V and 3 bases from J; junction bases left unmatched: 8.